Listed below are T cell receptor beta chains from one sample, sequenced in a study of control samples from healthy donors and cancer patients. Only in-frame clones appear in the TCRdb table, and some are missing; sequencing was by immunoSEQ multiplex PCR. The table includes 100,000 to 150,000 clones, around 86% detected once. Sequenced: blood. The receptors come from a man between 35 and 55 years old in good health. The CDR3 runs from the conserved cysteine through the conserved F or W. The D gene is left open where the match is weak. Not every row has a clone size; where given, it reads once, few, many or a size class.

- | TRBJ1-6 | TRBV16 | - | CASSQSARGSPLHF | TGTGCCAGCAGCCAATCTGCCAGGGGATCACCCCTCCACTTT
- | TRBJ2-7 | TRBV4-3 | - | CASSQDITYEQYF | TGCGCCAGCAGCCAAGACATTACCTACGAGCAGTACTTC
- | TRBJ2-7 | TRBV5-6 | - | CASNGLIRGTYEQYF | TGTGCCAGCAACGGCTTGATTCGGGGGACCTACGAGCAGTACTTC
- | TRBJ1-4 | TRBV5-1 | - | CASSRGPTEGEKLFF | TGCGCCAGCAGCAGGGGACCTACGGAGGGTGAAAAACTGTTTTTT
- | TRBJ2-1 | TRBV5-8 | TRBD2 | CASSLATSGDNEQFF | TGTGCCAGCAGCTTGGCCACTAGCGGGGACAATGAGCAGTTCTTC
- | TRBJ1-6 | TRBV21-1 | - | CASSKAFATGYDSPLHF | TGTGCCAGCAGCAAAGCGTTCGCGACAGGGTACGATTCACCCCTCCACTTT
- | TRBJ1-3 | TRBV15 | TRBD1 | CATSSPGQVGNTIYF | TGTGCCACCAGCAGCCCGGGACAGGTTGGAAACACCATATATTTT
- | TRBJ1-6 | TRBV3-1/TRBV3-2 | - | CASSQLGNSPLHF | TGTGCCAGCAGCCAACTCGGGAATTCACCCCTCCACTTT
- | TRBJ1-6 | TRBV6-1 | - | CASSEAGLNNSPLHF | TGTGCCAGCAGTGAAGCAGGCCTCAATAATTCACCCCTCCACTTT
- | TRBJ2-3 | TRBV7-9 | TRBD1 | CASSSRGRGTDTQYF | TGTGCCAGCAGCTCCAGGGGGCGGGGCACAGATACGCAGTATTTT
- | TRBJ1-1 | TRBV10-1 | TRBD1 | CASRSRDRELWSTEAFF | TGCGCCAGCAGGTCCCGGGACAGGGAGTTATGGAGCACTGAAGCTTTCTTT
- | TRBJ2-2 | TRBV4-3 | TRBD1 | CASSRGQGYTGELFF | TGCGCCAGCAGCCGAGGACAGGGGTACACCGGGGAGCTGTTTTTT
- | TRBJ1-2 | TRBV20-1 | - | CSAGFNVHTF | TGCAGTGCCGGTTTTAACGTTCACACCTTC
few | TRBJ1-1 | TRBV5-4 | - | CASTRGGGGSRNTEAFF | TGTGCCAGCACCCGAGGGGGAGGTGGGTCTAGGAACACTGAAGCTTTCTTT
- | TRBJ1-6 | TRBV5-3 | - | CARSFGGVGSPLHF | TGTGCCAGAAGCTTCGGGGGAGTGGGTTCACCCCTCCACTTT
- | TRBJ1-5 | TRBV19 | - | CASRSRVWDSNQPQHF | TGTGCCAGTAGAAGCAGGGTCTGGGATAGCAATCAGCCCCAGCATTTT
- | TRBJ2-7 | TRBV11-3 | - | CASSLRMLGEQYF | TGTGCCAGCAGCTTACGGATGTTGGGCGAGCAGTACTTC
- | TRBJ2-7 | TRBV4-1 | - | CASSQELQGGSEQYF | TGCGCCAGCAGCCAAGAGCTGCAGGGCGGGTCCGAGCAGTACTTC
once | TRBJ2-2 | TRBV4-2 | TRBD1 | CASSRLQGADGELFF | TGTGCCAGCAGCCGGTTACAGGGGGCCGACGGGGAGCTGTTTTTT
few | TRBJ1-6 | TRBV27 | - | CASSFGGLAPLHF | TGTGCCAGCAGTTTTGGGGGGCTAGCACCCCTCCACTTT
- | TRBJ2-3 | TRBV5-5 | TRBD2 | CASSSSGTSSGDTQYF | TGTGCCAGCAGCTCATCCGGGACTAGCTCCGGAGATACGCAGTATTTT
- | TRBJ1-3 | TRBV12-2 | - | CASRLPRQGSGNTIYF | TGTGCAAGTCGCTTACCTCGTCAGGGATCTGGAAACACCATATATTTT
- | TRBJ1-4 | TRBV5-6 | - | CASSLTWSPTTVDEKLFF | TGTGCCAGCAGCTTGACTTGGTCGCCAACGACTGTGGATGAAAAACTGTTTTTT
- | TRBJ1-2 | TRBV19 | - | CASSIVAGLYGYTF | TGTGCCAGTAGTATAGTGGCAGGGCTATATGGCTACACCTTC
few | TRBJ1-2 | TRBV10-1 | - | CASSDSFNYGYTF | TGCGCCAGCAGTGATTCCTTTAACTATGGCTACACCTTC
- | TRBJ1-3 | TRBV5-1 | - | CASSLGGGISGNTIYF | TGCGCCAGCAGCTTGGGAGGAGGAATATCTGGAAACACCATATATTTT
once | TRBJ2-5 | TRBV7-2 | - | CASRTLASETQYF | TGTGCCAGCAGGACCTTGGCGTCAGAGACCCAGTACTTC
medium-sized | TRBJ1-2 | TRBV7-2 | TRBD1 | CASSLRDRGSDGYTF | TGTGCCAGCAGCTTAAGGGACAGGGGTTCGGATGGCTACACCTTC
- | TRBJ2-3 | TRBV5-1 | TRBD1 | CASSLIQGITDTQYF | TGCGCCAGCAGCTTGATACAGGGGATCACAGATACGCAGTATTTT
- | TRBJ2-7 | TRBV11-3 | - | CASSLDLPGLQYF | TGTGCCAGCAGCTTAGATCTCCCCGGGTTGCAGTACTTC
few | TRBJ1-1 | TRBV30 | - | CAGLDRRTEAFF | TGTGCCGGACTAGATAGGAGGACTGAAGCTTTCTTT
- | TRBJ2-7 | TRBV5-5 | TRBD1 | CASTPGFRGPTYEQYF | TGTGCCAGCACCCCAGGTTTCAGGGGGCCGACCTACGAGCAGTACTTC
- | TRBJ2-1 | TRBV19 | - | CASSPRDTVDEQFF | TGTGCCAGTAGTCCCCGGGACACCGTCGATGAGCAGTTCTTC
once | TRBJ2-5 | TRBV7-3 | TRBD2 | CASSRGGLAGTQETQYF | TGTGCCAGCAGTCGCGGAGGACTAGCGGGGACACAAGAGACCCAGTACTTC
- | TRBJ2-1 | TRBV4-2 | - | CASSLQVGQGGVEQFF | TGTGCCAGCAGCCTTCAAGTGGGCCAAGGAGGAGTCGAGCAGTTCTTC
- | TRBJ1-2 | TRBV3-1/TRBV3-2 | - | CASSQGDWEGYGYTF | TGTGCCAGCAGCCAAGGGGACTGGGAGGGCTATGGCTACACCTTC